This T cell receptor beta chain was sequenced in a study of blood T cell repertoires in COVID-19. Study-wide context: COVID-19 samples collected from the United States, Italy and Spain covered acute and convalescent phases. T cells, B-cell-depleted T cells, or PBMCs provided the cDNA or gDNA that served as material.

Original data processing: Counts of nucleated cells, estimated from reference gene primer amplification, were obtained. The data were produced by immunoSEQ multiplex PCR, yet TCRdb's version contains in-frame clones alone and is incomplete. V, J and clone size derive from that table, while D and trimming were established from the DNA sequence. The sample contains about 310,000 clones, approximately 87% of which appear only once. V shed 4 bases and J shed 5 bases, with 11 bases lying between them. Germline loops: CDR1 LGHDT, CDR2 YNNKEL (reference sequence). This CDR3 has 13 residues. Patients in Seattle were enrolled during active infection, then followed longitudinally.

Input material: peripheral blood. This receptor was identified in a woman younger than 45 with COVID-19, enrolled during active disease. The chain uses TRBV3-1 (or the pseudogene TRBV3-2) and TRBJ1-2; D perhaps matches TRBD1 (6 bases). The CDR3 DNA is TGTGCCAGCAGCCCAAGCACAGGGTATGGCTACACCTTC. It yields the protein CASSPSTGYGYTF.